These 5 T cell receptor beta chains were all obtained from the same sample, sequenced in a study of blood T cell repertoires in COVID-19. Produced via immunoSEQ multiplex PCR; TCRdb's table is partial and in-frame only. Here the sample spans approximately 37,000 clones, over 80% being singletons. The material sequenced was peripheral blood. The receptors shown here come from a woman in her sixties or seventies with acute or convalescent COVID-19.

The chain combines TRBV11-2 with TRBJ1-2; a weak D match, TRBD1 (5 bases). This CDR3 spans 13 amino acids. The germline V gene encodes CDR1 SGHAT and CDR2 FQNNGV. Trimming stripped 0 bases from V and 8 bases from J, with 10 bases between. The CDR3 protein is CASSLEGEGGYTF. The CDR3 nucleotides are TGTGCCAGCAGCTTAGAAGGGGAAGGAGGCTACACCTTC.

This chain uses TRBV11-3 with TRBJ2-3, with 7 bases identical to TRBD2. Germline V gene sequence: CDR1 SGHNT, CDR2 YENEEA. J lost 0 bases, V lost 5 bases, and 8 bases had no gene match. CDR3 length: 16 amino acids. As DNA, the CDR3 is TGTGCCAGCAGCCCGACGGGCGGGAGTAGCACAGATACGCAGTATTTT. It specifies CASSPTGGSSTDTQYF.

The chain carries TRBV3-1 (or the pseudogene TRBV3-2) and TRBJ2-1, with a tentative D call TRBD2 (5 bases). Trimming pared 0 bases from V and 9 bases from J, leaving 9 bases between. CDR3 length: 13 amino acids. Germline V gives CDR1 LGHDT, CDR2 YNNKEL (reference sequence). In nucleotides, the CDR3 is TGTGCCAGCAGCCAAGATTACCGGGGTGAGCAGTTCTTC. As protein: CASSQDYRGEQFF.

The chain carries TRBV12-3 or TRBV12-4 and TRBJ2-3; D is possibly TRBD2 (6 bases). CDR3 length: 13 residues. Deletions cut 4 bases from V and 2 bases from J, with 7 bases between. This CDR3 is CASSSGVTDTQYF. The CDR3 DNA follows: TGTGCCAGCAGTTCGGGAGTCACAGATACGCAGTATTTT.

This chain joins TRBV19 and TRBJ1-4; D is perhaps TRBD1 (5 bases). Germline V gene lookup returns CDR1 LNHDA and CDR2 SQIVND (reference sequence). This CDR3 has 14 residues. V lost 4 bases and J lost 2, with 8 bases in between. In DNA, the CDR3 is TGTGCCAGTAGTACCAGGGTGACTAATGAAAAACTGTTTTTT. Translated, it gives CASSTRVTNEKLFF.